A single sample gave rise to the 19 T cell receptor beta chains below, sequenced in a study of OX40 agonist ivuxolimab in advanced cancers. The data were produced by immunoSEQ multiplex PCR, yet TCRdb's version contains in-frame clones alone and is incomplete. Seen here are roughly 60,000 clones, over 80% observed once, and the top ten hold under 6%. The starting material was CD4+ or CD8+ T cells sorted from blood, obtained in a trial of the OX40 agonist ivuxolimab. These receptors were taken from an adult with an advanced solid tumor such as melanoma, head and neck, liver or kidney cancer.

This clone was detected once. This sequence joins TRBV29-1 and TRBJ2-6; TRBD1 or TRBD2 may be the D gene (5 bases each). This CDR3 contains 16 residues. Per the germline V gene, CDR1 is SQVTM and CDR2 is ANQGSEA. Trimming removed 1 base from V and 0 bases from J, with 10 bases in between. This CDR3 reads CSVEGDGSSGANVLTF. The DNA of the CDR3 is TGCAGCGTTGAAGGGGACGGAAGCTCTGGGGCCAACGTCCTGACTTTC.

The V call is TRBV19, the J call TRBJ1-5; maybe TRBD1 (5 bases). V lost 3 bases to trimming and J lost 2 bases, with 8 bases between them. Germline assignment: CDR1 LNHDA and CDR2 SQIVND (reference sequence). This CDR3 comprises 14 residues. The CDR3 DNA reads TGTGCCAGTAGTATTTTCAGGGGCAATCAGCCCCAGCATTTT. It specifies CASSIFRGNQPQHF. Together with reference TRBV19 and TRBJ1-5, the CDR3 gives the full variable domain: DGGITQSPKYLFRKEGQNVTLSCEQNLNHDAMYWYRQDPGQGLRLIYYSQIVNDFQKGDIAEGYSVSREKKESFPLTVTSAQKNPTAFYLCASSIFRGNQPQHFGDGTRLSIL.

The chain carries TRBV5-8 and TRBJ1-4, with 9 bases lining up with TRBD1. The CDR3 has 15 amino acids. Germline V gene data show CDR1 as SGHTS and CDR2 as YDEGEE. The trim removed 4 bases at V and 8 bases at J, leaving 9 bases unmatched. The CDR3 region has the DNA TGTGCCAGCAGCATTCCGGGACAGGGTTGGGAAAAACTGTTTTTT. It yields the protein CASSIPGQGWEKLFF. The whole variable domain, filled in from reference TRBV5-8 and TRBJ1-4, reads EAGVTQSPTHLIKTRGQQATLRCSPISGHTSVYWYQQALGLGLQFLLWYDEGEERNRGNFPPRFSGRQFPNYSSELNVNALELEDSALYLCASSIPGQGWEKLFFGSGTQLSVL.

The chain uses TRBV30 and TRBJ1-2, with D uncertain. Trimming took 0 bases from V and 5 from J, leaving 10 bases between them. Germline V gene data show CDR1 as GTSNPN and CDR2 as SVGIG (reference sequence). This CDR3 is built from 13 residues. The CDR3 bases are TGTGCCTGGAGTGTACTGGGCGGGTATGGCTACACCTTC. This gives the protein CAWSVLGGYGYTF.

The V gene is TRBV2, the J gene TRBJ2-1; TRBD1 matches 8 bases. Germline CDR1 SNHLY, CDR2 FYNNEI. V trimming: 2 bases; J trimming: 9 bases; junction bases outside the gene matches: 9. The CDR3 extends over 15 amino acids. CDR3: CASSEIGQGLAEQFF. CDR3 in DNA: TGTGCCAGCAGTGAAATCGGACAGGGACTTGCTGAGCAGTTCTTC.

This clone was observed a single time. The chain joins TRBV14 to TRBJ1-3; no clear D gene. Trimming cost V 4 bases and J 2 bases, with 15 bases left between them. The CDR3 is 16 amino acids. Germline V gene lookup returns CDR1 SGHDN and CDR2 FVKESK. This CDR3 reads CASSRSPEGPGNTIYF. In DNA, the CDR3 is TGTGCCAGCAGCCGTTCCCCCGAGGGCCCTGGAAACACCATATATTTT. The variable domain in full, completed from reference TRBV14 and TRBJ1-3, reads EAGVTQFPSHSVIEKGQTVTLRCDPISGHDNLYWYRRVMGKEIKFLLHFVKESKQDESGMPNNRFLAERTGGTYSTLKVQPAELEDSGVYFCASSRSPEGPGNTIYFGEGSWLTVV.

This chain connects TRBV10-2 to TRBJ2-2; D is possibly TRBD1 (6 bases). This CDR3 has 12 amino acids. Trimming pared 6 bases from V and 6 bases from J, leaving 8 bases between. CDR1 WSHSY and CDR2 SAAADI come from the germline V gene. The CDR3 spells CASRQGPGELFF. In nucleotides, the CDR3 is TGCGCCAGCAGGCAGGGGCCCGGGGAGCTGTTTTTT.

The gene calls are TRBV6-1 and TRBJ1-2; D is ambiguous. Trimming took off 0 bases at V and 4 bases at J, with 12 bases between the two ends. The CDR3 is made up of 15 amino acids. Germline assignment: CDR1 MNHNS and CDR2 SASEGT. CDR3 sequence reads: CASSEAGMPAYGYTF. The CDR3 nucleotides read TGTGCCAGCAGTGAAGCCGGAATGCCGGCCTATGGCTACACCTTC.

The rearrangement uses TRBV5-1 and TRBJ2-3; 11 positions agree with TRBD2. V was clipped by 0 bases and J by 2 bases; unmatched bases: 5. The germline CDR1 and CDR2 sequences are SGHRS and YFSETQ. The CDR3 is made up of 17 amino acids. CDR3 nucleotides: TGCGCCAGCAGCTTGGCTCTAGCGGGAGGCCCCACAGATACGCAGTATTTT. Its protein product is CASSLALAGGPTDTQYF.

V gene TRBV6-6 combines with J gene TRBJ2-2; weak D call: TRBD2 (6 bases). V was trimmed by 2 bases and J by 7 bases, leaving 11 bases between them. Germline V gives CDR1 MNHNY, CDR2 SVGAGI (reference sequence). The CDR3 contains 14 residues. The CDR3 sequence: CASSYREEGGELFF. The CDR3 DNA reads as TGTGCCAGCAGTTACCGCGAGGAGGGCGGGGAGCTGTTTTTT.

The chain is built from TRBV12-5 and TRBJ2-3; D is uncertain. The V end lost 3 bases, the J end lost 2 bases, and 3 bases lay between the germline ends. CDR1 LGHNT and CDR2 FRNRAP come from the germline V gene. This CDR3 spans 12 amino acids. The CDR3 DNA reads TGTGCTAGTGGTTTTGCCACAGATACGCAGTATTTT. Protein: CASGFATDTQYF.

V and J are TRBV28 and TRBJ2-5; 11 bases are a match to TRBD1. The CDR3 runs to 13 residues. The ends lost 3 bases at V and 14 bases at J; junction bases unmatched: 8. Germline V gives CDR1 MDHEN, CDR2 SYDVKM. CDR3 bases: TGTGCCAGCAGTTTGGACAGGGGGCGCAATAATTACTTC. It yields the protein CASSLDRGRNNYF.

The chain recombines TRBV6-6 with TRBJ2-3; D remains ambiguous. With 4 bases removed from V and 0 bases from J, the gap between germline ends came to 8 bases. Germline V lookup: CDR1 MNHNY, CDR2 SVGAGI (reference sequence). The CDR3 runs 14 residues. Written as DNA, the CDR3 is TGTGCCAGCAGTTCCACTGGGAGCACAGATACGCAGTATTTT. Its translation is CASSSTGSTDTQYF.

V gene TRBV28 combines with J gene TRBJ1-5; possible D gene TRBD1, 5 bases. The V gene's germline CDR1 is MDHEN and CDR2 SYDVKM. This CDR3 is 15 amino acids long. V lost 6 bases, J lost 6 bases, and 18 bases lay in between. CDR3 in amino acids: CASRGMGRGGQPQHF. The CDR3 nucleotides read TGTGCCAGCAGGGGGATGGGTAGGGGAGGTCAGCCCCAGCATTTT.

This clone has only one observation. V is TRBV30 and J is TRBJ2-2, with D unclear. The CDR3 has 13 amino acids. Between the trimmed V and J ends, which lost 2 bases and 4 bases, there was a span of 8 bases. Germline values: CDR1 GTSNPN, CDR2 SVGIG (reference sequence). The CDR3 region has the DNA TGTGCCTGGAGTTTGCAACTCACCGGGGAGCTGTTTTTT. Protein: CAWSLQLTGELFF.

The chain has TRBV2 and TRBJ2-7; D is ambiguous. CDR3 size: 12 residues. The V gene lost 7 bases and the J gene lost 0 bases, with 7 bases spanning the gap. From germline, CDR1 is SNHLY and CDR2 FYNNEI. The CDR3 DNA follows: TGTGCCAGCATGAAGGGCTCCTACGAGCAGTACTTC. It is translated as CASMKGSYEQYF.

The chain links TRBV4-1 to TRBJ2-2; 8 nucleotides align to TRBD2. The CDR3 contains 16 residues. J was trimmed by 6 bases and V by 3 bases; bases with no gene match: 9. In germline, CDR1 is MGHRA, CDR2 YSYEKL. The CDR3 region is CASSHGGGRGAGELFF. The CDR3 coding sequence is TGCGCCAGCAGCCACGGGGGGGGCCGGGGCGCCGGGGAGCTGTTTTTT.

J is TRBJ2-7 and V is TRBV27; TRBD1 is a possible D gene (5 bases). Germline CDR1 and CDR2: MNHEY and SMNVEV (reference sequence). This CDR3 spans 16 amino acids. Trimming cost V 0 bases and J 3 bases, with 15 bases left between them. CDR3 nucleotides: TGTGCCAGCAGTTTATCCCGGCCAAACCAGGGCTACGAGCAGTACTTC. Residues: CASSLSRPNQGYEQYF.

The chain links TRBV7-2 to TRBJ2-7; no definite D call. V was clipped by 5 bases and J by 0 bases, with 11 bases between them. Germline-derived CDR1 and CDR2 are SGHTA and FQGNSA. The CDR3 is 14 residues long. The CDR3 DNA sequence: TGTGCCAGCAGCCCCGGGTGGGGCTCCTACGAGCAGTACTTC. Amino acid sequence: CASSPGWGSYEQYF.